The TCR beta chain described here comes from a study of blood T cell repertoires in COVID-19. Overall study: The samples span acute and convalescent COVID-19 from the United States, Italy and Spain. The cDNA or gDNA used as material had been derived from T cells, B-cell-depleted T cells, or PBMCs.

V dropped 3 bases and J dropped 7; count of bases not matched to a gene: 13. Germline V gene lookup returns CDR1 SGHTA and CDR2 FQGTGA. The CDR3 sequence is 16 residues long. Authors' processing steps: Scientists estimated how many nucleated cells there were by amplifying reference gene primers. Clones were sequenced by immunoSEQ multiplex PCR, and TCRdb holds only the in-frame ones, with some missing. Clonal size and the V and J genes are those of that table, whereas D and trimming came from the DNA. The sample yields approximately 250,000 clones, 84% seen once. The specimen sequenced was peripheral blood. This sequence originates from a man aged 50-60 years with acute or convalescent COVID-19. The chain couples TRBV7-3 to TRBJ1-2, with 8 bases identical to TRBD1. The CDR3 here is CASSFLPGQDPLGYTF. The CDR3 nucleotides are TGTGCCAGCAGCTTCCTCCCGGGACAGGACCCGCTTGGCTACACCTTC.